This T cell receptor (beta chain) was retrieved from a study of cytomegalovirus exposure and HLA in healthy donors. Overall study context: An early release of data contained tens of millions of unique TCRs, which came from HLA-typed donors.

Study-level findings and limits: Common viral pathogens (according to a later analysis) appeared linked to several of the most significant clusters.

The PCR contained 60 Vbeta and 13 Jbeta primers. Clones were read by immunoSEQ multiplex PCR, and TCRdb kept only the in-frame ones, dropping some. The sample contains around 100,000 clones, approximately 70% of which appear only once. Remarks on this clone: Its antigen is currently unknown.

Looked up from germline, CDR1 is MGHRA and CDR2 is YSYEKL. This CDR3 region has 15 residues. V was clipped by 2 bases and J by 10 bases, with 15 bases between them. This TCR came from a middle-aged man in good health and CMV-seropositive. Sequences were obtained from PBMCs. V is TRBV4-1 and J is TRBJ1-6, with a weak D call TRBD1 (6 bases). CDR3 DNA: TGCGCCAGCAGCCAAAAAGCAGGGGAAGCGTCACCCCTCCACTTT. It translates to CASSQKAGEASPLHF.